Below are 24 T cell receptor beta chains sequenced from a single sample in a study of cytomegalovirus exposure and HLA in healthy donors. PCR involved 60 Vbeta and 13 Jbeta primers. Profiled with immunoSEQ multiplex PCR; TCRdb holds only in-frame clones, not every one. The sample shows around 140,000 clones, more than 8% of them seen only once. The sequencing input was PBMCs. These receptors all stem from a man aged 45-65 years in good health and CMV-seronegative.

The gene calls are TRBV9 and TRBJ1-5, with D perhaps TRBD1 (6 bases). From germline, CDR1 is SGDLS and CDR2 YYNGEE. Trimming stripped 4 bases from V and 5 bases from J, with 19 bases between. The CDR3 has 16 amino acids. The chain's CDR3 is CASSPGPTGIDQPQHF. In DNA form, the CDR3 reads TGTGCCAGCAGCCCCGGGCCCACAGGGATTGATCAGCCCCAGCATTTT.

This clone turned up a few times. The chain is built from TRBV7-2 and TRBJ2-1; no definite D call. CDR1 and CDR2 from the germline V gene are SGHTA and FQGNSA. The CDR3 is 14 amino acids. Trimming removed 0 bases from V and 12 bases from J, with 15 bases in between. CDR3 residues: CASSLAQASGRQFF. CDR3 bases: TGTGCCAGCAGCTTAGCGCAGGCTTCAGGAAGGCAGTTCTTC.

The chain joins TRBV27 to TRBJ1-5; 10 bases agree with TRBD1. Trimming took 8 bases from V and 1 from J; bases not matched to a gene: 2. Germline CDR1 and CDR2: MNHEY and SMNVEV (reference sequence). This CDR3 contains 14 residues. CDR3 DNA sequence: TGTGCCAGCGGGACAGGGGAGAGCAATCAGCCCCAGCATTTT. Translation gives CASGTGESNQPQHF.

The V and J genes are TRBV6-6 and TRBJ2-7; TRBD2 matches at 7 bases. V shed 5 bases and J 6 bases; nucleotides not matched to a gene: 10. CDR1 and CDR2 (germline): MNHNY, SVGAGI (reference sequence). The CDR3 totals 14 residues. The CDR3 DNA reads TGTGCCAGCAGTGCCGCGGGGGTTGAGAGCGAGCAGTACTTC. Translation: CASSAAGVESEQYF.

The V call is TRBV5-1, the J call TRBJ2-7, with 11 bases matching TRBD2. Losses at the gene ends were 0 bases for V and 1 base for J; bases not matched to a gene: 6. CDR1 is SGHRS and CDR2 is YFSETQ in the germline V gene. The CDR3 runs 17 residues. The chain's CDR3 is CASSLVASGGTSYEQYF. Here the CDR3 DNA reads TGCGCCAGCAGCTTGGTGGCTAGCGGGGGGACATCCTACGAGCAGTACTTC.

The CDR3 reads CASSIGGTDTQYF. In nucleotides, the CDR3 is TGTGCCAGTAGTATAGGCGGCACAGATACGCAGTATTTT. This chain joins TRBV19 and TRBJ2-3; D uncertain. This CDR3 spans 13 amino acids. V lost 1 base and J lost 1, with 3 bases in between. CDR1 and CDR2 (germline): LNHDA, SQIVND (reference sequence).

The J gene is TRBJ2-7, the V gene TRBV5-4; 13 bases match TRBD2. The CDR3 is made up of 15 amino acids. V shed 2 bases and J 7 bases; nucleotides not matched to a gene: 6. Looked up from germline, CDR1 is SGHNT and CDR2 is YYREEE (reference sequence). In DNA, the CDR3 is TGTGCCAGCAGCTTAACTAGCGGGGGGGCGGGGGAGCAGTACTTC. Its protein product is CASSLTSGGAGEQYF.

This clone turned up a few times. The rearrangement links TRBV28 to TRBJ2-6, with TRBD1 matching 8 bases. CDR1 is MDHEN and CDR2 is SYDVKM in the germline V gene. The CDR3 length is 14 residues. V dropped 6 bases and J dropped 6; count of bases not matched to a gene: 4. This chain's CDR3 is CASRRTGMANVLTF. The CDR3 coding sequence is TGTGCCAGCAGAAGGACAGGGATGGCCAACGTCCTGACTTTC. Filled out from reference TRBV28 and TRBJ2-6, the complete variable domain reads DVKVTQSSRYLVKRTGEKVFLECVQDMDHENMFWYRQDPGLGLRLIYFSYDVKMKEKGDIPEGYSVSREKKERFSLILESASTNQTSMYLCASRRTGMANVLTFGAGSRLTVL.

The V gene is TRBV2, the J gene TRBJ2-3, with D unclear. CDR3 length: 16 amino acids. CDR1 SNHLY and CDR2 FYNNEI come from the germline V gene. Deletions cut 3 bases from V and 0 bases from J, with 13 bases between. CDR3 amino acids: CASSEFTGSSTDTQYF. DNA of the CDR3: TGTGCCAGCAGTGAGTTTACCGGTTCTAGCACAGATACGCAGTATTTT.

This chain connects TRBV2 to TRBJ1-2, with TRBD1 matching over 7 bases. The trim removed 8 bases at V and 2 bases at J, leaving 8 bases unmatched. This CDR3 is 14 amino acids long. Germline-derived CDR1 and CDR2 are SNHLY and FYNNEI. The CDR3 reads CASVPGQRNYGYTF. The CDR3 region has the DNA TGTGCCAGCGTCCCGGGACAGAGAAACTATGGCTACACCTTC.

The J gene is TRBJ2-5, the V gene TRBV18, with D possibly matching TRBD2 (5 bases). The germline gives CDR1 KGHSH, CDR2 LQKENI. The CDR3 contains 13 residues. The V end was cut by 3 bases, the J end by 3 bases, with 8 bases between. CDR3 region: CASSPGLKETQYF. CDR3 nucleotides: TGTGCCAGCTCACCTGGACTTAAAGAGACCCAGTACTTC.

The V call is TRBV29-1, the J call TRBJ2-7; 8 bases match TRBD2. CDR1 is SQVTM, CDR2 ANQGSEA, per germline. The junction had 10 bases not matched to a gene; V was cut back by 5 bases and J by 4 bases. CDR3 length equals 14 residues. The CDR3 DNA reads as TGCAGCGTTCAGGGACTAGGGGGTACATACGAGCAGTACTTC. Its translation is CSVQGLGGTYEQYF.

V usage is TRBV2 and J usage is TRBJ1-2; D perhaps matches TRBD1 (5 bases). The CDR3 is 13 residues long. CDR1 SNHLY and CDR2 FYNNEI come from the germline V gene. With 4 bases removed from V and 7 bases from J, the gap between germline ends came to 13 bases. The chain's CDR3 is CASSAGGTSGYTF. The DNA for the CDR3 is TGTGCCAGCAGTGCCGGCGGGACCTCTGGCTACACCTTC.

The V gene is TRBV28, the J gene TRBJ2-1; possible D gene TRBD2, 5 bases. This CDR3 has 17 residues. The germline V and J ends were trimmed by 4 bases and 0 bases, with 16 bases remaining between them. Germline-derived CDR1 and CDR2 are MDHEN and SYDVKM. CDR3 sequence (DNA): TGTGCCAGCAGTTCTAAAGGCCCCGGACTCTCCTACAATGAGCAGTTCTTC. Translating gives CASSSKGPGLSYNEQFF. Full variable domain (rest looked up from reference TRBV28 and TRBJ2-1): DVKVTQSSRYLVKRTGEKVFLECVQDMDHENMFWYRQDPGLGLRLIYFSYDVKMKEKGDIPEGYSVSREKKERFSLILESASTNQTSMYLCASSSKGPGLSYNEQFFGPGTRLTVL.

This clone has only a few counts. The rearrangement joins TRBV5-1 to TRBJ2-7; TRBD1 matches at 9 bases. CDR1 SGHRS and CDR2 YFSETQ come from the germline V gene. Trimming cost V 4 bases and J 3 bases; bases outside gene matches: 14. The CDR3 loop spans 17 amino acids. CDR3 in amino acids: CASSPSPTGGTDYEQYF. DNA for the CDR3: TGCGCCAGCAGCCCCTCACCGACAGGGGGTACGGACTACGAGCAGTACTTC.

This clone was seen a few times. CDR3 loop: CASSLGGGALDEQYF. The CDR3 DNA reads TGCGCCAGCAGCTTGGGCGGGGGCGCCCTGGACGAGCAGTACTTC. This rearrangement joins TRBV5-1 to TRBJ2-7; D is perhaps TRBD2 (7 bases). Germline V gene data show CDR1 as SGHRS and CDR2 as YFSETQ. Trimming pared 0 bases from V and 5 bases from J, leaving 15 bases between. The CDR3 extends over 15 amino acids.

This chain's CDR3 is CASSLARTGYGYTF. The CDR3 nucleotides are TGCGCCAGCAGCTTGGCTCGGACAGGCTATGGCTACACCTTC. The rearrangement uses TRBV5-1 and TRBJ1-2; 7 positions match TRBD1. The junction had 3 bases not matched to a gene; V was cut back by 0 bases and J by 4 bases. The germline gives CDR1 SGHRS, CDR2 YFSETQ. The CDR3 is made up of 14 amino acids.

This clone showed up just a few times. The CDR3 region is CASSLRTALFF. The CDR3 DNA reads TGTGCCAGCAGCCTCAGGACAGCACTGTTTTTT. The chain is built from TRBV7-9 and TRBJ1-4; possible D gene TRBD1, 6 bases. Trimming stripped 5 bases from V and 13 bases from J, with 11 bases between. Germline V lookup: CDR1 SEHNR, CDR2 FQNEAQ (reference sequence). This CDR3 is built from 11 residues.

This clone was recorded a few times. This rearrangement joins TRBV5-5 to TRBJ2-7; 8 bases map to TRBD2. Unmatched junction bases numbered 16, after V lost 0 bases and J lost 5 bases. The CDR3 extends over 18 amino acids. Germline assignment: CDR1 SGHKS and CDR2 YYEKEE (reference sequence). The CDR3 spells CASSLVGREVAPYHEQYF. DNA for the CDR3: TGTGCCAGCAGCTTGGTCGGGCGGGAGGTCGCCCCTTATCACGAGCAGTACTTC.

This clone was observed a single time. The chain couples TRBV2 to TRBJ1-4; D possibly corresponds to TRBD1 (6 bases). CDR1 is SNHLY and CDR2 is FYNNEI in the germline V gene. The length of the CDR3 is 15 residues. Trimming cost V 2 bases and J 3 bases, with 10 bases left between them. DNA for the CDR3: TGTGCCAGCAGTGAAAGGGGGGGACCTAATGAAAAACTGTTTTTT. It encodes CASSERGGPNEKLFF.

This chain connects TRBV6-5 to TRBJ1-1; no clear D gene. The CDR3 extends over 11 amino acids. Germline V gene data show CDR1 as MNHEY and CDR2 as SVGAGI. V gave up 4 bases and J gave up 5 bases, with 5 bases separating them. For the CDR3, the DNA is TGTGCCAGCAGTTCGCGGACTGAAGCTTTCTTT. Protein sequence: CASSSRTEAFF.

This clone was counted a few times. The chain is built from TRBV7-6 and TRBJ2-5; perhaps TRBD1 as D (5 bases). The CDR3 totals 14 residues. V shed 0 bases and J shed 4 bases, with 9 bases lying between them. Germline-derived CDR1 and CDR2 are SGHVS and FNYEAQ. In DNA, the CDR3 is TGTGCCAGCAGCTTAGCCGCAGGGCGAGAGACCCAGTACTTC. It is translated as CASSLAAGRETQYF.

The V and J genes are TRBV5-6 and TRBJ1-5; D remains ambiguous. Germline CDR1 SGHDT, CDR2 YYEEEE. This CDR3 is built from 16 residues. V was pared by 2 bases and J by 0 bases, with 12 bases between. CDR3 sequence reads: CASSFMDGISNQPQHF. CDR3 nucleotides: TGTGCCAGCAGCTTCATGGACGGGATTAGCAATCAGCCCCAGCATTTT. Complete variable domain (other parts from reference TRBV5-6 and TRBJ1-5): DAGVTQSPTHLIKTRGQQVTLRCSPKSGHDTVSWYQQALGQGPQFIFQYYEEEERQRGNFPDRFSGHQFPNYSSELNVNALLLGDSALYLCASSFMDGISNQPQHFGDGTRLSIL.

The gene calls are TRBV5-5 and TRBJ2-3; possibly TRBD1 for D (6 bases). The V and J ends lost 4 bases and 0 bases respectively, with 12 bases between them. Per the germline V gene, CDR1 is SGHKS and CDR2 is YYEKEE (reference sequence). This CDR3 spans 15 amino acids. In nucleotides, the CDR3 is TGTGCCAGCAGCACCCCCGGGACAAGCACAGATACGCAGTATTTT. Translated, it gives CASSTPGTSTDTQYF.